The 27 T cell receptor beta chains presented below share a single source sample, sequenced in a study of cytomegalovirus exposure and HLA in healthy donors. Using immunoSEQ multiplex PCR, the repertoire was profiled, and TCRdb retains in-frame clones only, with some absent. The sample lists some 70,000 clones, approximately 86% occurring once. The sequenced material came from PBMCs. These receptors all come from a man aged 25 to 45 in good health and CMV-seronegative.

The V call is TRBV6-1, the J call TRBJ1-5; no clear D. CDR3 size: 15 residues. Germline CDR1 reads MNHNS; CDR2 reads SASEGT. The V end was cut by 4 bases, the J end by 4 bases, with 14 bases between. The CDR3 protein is CASSGGEGGNQPQHF. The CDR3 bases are TGTGCCAGCAGTGGCGGGGAGGGTGGAAATCAGCCCCAGCATTTT.

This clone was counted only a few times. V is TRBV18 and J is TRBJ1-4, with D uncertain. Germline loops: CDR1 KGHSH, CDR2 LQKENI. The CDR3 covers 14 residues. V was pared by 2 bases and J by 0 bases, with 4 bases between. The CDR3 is CASSPSSTNEKLFF. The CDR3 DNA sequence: TGTGCCAGCTCACCATCATCAACTAATGAAAAACTGTTTTTT.

CDR3 nucleotide sequence: TGTGCCAGCACGCCCAGTCCCAATCAGCCCCAGCATTTT. Protein sequence: CASTPSPNQPQHF. The chain recombines TRBV6-1 with TRBJ1-5; D is undetermined. Trimming pared 7 bases from V and 3 bases from J, leaving 10 bases between. The CDR3 covers 13 residues. From germline, CDR1 is MNHNS and CDR2 SASEGT.

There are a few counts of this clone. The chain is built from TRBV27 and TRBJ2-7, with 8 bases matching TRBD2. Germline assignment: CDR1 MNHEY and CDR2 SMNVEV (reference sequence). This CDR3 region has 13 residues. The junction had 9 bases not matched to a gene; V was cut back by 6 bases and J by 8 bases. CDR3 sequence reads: CASSTIGRDQQYV. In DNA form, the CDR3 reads TGTGCCAGCAGCACCATCGGGAGGGACCAGCAGTACGTC.

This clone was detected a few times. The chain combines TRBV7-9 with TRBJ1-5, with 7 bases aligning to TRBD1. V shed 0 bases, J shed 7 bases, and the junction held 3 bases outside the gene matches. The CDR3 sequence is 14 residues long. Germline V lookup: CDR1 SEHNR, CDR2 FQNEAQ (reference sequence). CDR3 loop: CASSLATGSQPQHF. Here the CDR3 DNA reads TGTGCCAGCAGCTTAGCGACAGGGAGCCAGCCCCAGCATTTT.

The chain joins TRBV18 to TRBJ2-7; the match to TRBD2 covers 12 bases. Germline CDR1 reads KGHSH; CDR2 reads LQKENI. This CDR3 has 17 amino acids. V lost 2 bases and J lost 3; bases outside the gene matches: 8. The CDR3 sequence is CASSPWASGGAGYEQYF. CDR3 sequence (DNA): TGTGCCAGCTCACCATGGGCTAGCGGGGGGGCCGGCTACGAGCAGTACTTC.

For the CDR3, the DNA is TGTGCCAGCAGTGATCTTTACCTCCGACAGCCCCCGGCTGAAGCTTTCTTT. Its translation is CASSDLYLRQPPAEAFF. The V and J genes are TRBV6-1 and TRBJ1-1; the D gene is possibly TRBD1 (5 bases). The CDR3 sequence is 17 residues long. Germline CDR1 is MNHNS and CDR2 is SASEGT. Trimming stripped 3 bases from V and 6 bases from J, with 23 bases between.

For the CDR3, the DNA is TGTGCCAGCAGTGAGGGAGCGGGGAAGTACGATGAGCAGTTCTTC. Its protein is CASSEGAGKYDEQFF. The gene calls are TRBV6-4 and TRBJ2-1, with TRBD2 matching over 7 bases. CDR1 and CDR2 (germline): MRHNA, SNTAGT. J lost 8 bases, V lost 3 bases, and 10 bases had no gene match. The CDR3 loop spans 15 amino acids.

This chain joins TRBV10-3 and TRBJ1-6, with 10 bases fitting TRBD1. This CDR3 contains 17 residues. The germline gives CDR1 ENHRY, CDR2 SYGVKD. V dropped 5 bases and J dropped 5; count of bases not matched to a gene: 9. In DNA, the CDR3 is TGTGCCATCAGTTCCGGGACAGGGGACAGAAATAATTCACCCCTCCACTTT. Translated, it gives CAISSGTGDRNNSPLHF.

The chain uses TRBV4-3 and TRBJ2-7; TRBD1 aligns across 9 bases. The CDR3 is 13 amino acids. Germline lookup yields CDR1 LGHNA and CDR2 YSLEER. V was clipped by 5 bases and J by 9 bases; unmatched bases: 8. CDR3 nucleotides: TGCGCCAGCAGCTTCCGGACAGGGGCGATGCAGTACTTC. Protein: CASSFRTGAMQYF.

The CDR3 loop is CASSQGQFSGNTIYF. The CDR3 DNA follows: TGTGCCAGCAGCCAGGGACAGTTCTCTGGAAACACCATATATTTT. V gene TRBV4-2 combines with J gene TRBJ1-3; 7 nucleotides match TRBD1. The CDR3 sequence is 15 residues long. V shed 3 bases and J 0 bases; nucleotides not matched to a gene: 2. Per germline, CDR1 LGHNA and CDR2 YNFKEQ.

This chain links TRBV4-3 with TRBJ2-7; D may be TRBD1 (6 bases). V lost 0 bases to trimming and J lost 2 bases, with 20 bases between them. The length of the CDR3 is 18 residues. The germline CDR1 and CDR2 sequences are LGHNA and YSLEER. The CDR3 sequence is CASSQDWGRGGEAYEQYV. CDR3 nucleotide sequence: TGCGCCAGCAGCCAAGATTGGGGAAGAGGGGGAGAGGCCTACGAGCAGTACGTC.

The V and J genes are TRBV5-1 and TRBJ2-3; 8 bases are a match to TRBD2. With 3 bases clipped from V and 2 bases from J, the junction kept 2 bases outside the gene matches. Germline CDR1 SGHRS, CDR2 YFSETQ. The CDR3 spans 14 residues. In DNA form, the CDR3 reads TGCGCCAGCAGCTCCGGGGGGGCCACAGATACGCAGTATTTT. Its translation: CASSSGGATDTQYF.

This chain's CDR3 is CASNTNRGDGVQPQHF. The CDR3 DNA sequence: TGTGCCAGCAATACGAACAGGGGGGACGGAGTTCAGCCCCAGCATTTT. The chain couples TRBV27 to TRBJ1-5; 8 nucleotides line up with TRBD1. V lost 7 bases and J lost 6; bases outside the gene matches: 14. The CDR3 length is 16 residues. Germline V lookup: CDR1 MNHEY, CDR2 SMNVEV (reference sequence).

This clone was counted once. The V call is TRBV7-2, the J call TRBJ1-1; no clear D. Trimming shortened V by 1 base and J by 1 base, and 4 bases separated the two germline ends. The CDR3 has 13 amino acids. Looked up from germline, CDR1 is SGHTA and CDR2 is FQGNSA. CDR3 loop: CASSLERNTEAFF. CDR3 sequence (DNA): TGTGCCAGCAGCTTAGAGAGGAACACTGAAGCTTTCTTT.

The CDR3 region is CATSTLLTSGDNEQFF. For the CDR3, the DNA is TGTGCCACCAGCACCTTACTAACTAGCGGGGACAATGAGCAGTTCTTC. The J gene is TRBJ2-1, the V gene TRBV15, with 10 nucleotides matching TRBD2. V shed 4 bases, J shed 5 bases, and the junction held 8 bases outside the gene matches. The CDR3 is 16 residues long. Germline V gene data show CDR1 as LNHNV and CDR2 as YYDKDF (reference sequence).

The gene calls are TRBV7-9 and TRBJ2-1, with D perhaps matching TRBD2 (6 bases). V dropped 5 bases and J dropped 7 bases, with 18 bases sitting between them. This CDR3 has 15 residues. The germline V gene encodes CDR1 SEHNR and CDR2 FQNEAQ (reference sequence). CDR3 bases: TGTGCCAGCAGCCCGACTAGTATGGGAAGAAATGAGCAGTTCTTC. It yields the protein CASSPTSMGRNEQFF.

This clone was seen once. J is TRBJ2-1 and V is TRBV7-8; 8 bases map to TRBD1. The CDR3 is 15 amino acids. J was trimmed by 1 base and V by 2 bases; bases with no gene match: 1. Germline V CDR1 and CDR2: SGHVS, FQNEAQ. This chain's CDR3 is CASSLYRGSYNEQFF. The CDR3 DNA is TGTGCCAGCAGCTTATACAGGGGGTCCTACAATGAGCAGTTCTTC.

The CDR3 is CASSVRGRATYEQYF. The CDR3 nucleotides read TGTGCCAGCAGTGTCCGGGGGAGGGCCACATACGAGCAGTACTTC. This chain links TRBV6-1 with TRBJ2-7, with TRBD2 matching over 7 bases. V trimming: 4 bases; J trimming: 4 bases; junction bases outside the gene matches: 10. The V gene's germline CDR1 is MNHNS and CDR2 SASEGT. The CDR3 spans 15 residues.

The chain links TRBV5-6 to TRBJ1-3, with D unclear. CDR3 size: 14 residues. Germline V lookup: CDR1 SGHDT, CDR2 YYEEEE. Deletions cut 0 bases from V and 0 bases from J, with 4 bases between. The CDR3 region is CASSLDSSGNTIYF. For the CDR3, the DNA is TGTGCCAGCAGCTTGGACAGCTCTGGAAACACCATATATTTT.

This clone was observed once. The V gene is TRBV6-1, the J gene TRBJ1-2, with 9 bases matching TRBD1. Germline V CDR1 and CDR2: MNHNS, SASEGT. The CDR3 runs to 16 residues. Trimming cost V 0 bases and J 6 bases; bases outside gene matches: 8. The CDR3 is CASSEASRQGVNGYTF. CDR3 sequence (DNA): TGTGCCAGCAGTGAAGCGTCGAGACAGGGGGTGAATGGCTACACCTTC.

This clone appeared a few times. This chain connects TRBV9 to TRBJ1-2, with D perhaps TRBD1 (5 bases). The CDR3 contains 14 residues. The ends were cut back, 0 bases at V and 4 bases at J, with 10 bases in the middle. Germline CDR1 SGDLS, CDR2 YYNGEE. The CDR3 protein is CASSVAGGSYGYTF. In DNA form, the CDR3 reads TGTGCCAGCAGCGTAGCCGGGGGGAGCTATGGCTACACCTTC.

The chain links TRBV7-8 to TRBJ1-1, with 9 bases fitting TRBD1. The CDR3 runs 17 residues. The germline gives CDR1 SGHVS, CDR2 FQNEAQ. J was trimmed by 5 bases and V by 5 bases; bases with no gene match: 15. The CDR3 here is CASSPFLGTGSGTEAFF. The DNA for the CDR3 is TGTGCCAGCAGCCCTTTCCTGGGGACAGGGTCAGGAACTGAAGCTTTCTTT.

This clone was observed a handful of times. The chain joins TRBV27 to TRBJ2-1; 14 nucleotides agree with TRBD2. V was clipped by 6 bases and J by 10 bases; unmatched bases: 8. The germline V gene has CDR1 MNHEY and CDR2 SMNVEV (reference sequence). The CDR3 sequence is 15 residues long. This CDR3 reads CASRGGLAGAPEQFF. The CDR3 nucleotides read TGTGCCAGCAGAGGGGGACTAGCGGGAGCCCCAGAGCAGTTCTTC.

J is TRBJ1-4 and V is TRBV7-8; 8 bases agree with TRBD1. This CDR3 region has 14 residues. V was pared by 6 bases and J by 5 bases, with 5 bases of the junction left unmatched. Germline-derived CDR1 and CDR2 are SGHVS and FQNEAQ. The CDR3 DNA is TGTGCCAGCAGTCGACAGGGGACGAATGAAAAACTGTTTTTT. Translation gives CASSRQGTNEKLFF.

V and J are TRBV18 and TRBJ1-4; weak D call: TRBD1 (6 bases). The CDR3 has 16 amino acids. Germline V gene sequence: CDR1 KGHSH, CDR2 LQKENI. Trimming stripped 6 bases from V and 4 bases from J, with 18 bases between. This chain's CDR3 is CASSPPTGTDNEKLFF. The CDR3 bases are TGTGCCAGCTCGCCTCCAACAGGGACCGATAATGAAAAACTGTTTTTT.

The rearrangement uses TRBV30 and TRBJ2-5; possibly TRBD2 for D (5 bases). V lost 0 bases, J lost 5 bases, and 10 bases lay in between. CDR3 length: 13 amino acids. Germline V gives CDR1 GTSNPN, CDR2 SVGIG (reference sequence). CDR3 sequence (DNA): TGTGCCTGGAGTGTACGGGGTTGGGAGACCCAGTACTTC. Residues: CAWSVRGWETQYF.